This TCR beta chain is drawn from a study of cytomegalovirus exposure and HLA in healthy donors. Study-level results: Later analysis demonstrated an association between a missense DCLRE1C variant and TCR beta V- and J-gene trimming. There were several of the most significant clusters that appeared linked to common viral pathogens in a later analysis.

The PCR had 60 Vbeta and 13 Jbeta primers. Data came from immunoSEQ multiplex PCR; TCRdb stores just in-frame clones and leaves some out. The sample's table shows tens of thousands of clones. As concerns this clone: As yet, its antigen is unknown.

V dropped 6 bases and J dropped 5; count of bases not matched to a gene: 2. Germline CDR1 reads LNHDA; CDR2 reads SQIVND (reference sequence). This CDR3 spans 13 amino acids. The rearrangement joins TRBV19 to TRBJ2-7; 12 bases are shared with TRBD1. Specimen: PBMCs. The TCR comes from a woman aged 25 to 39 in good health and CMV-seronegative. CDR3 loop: CASRGQGAHEQYF. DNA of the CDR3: TGTGCCAGTAGGGGACAGGGGGCCCACGAGCAGTACTTC.